This is a list of T cell receptor beta chains from one sample in a study of response to subunit inactivated influenza vaccine. MiXCR was run by TCRdb on the RT-PCR reads, yielding one entry per CDR3 protein. The profile shows more than 600,000 distinct CDR3 sequences, 15% to 20% of them singletons. The source material was PBMCs from blood, sampled around 5 days after vaccination. These receptor sequences come from a man aged 50 or older who received an inactivated influenza vaccine. Each CDR3 is given without its conserved first and last residue.

j_call	v_call	cdr3_aa
TRBJ1-1	TRBV29-1	SVNRTLMNTEAF
TRBJ2-1	TRBV4-2	ASTNWGIPSGRTISSYNEQF
TRBJ2-5	TRBV5-1	ASSPSEGTSRKTQY
TRBJ2-2	TRBV5-6	ASSLPSTGIAGELF
TRBJ2-7	TRBV5-1	ASSLAIASGTYEQY
TRBJ2-1	TRBV4-3	ASSQDRRDEQF
TRBJ2-1	TRBV6-6	ASSTQNYNEQF
TRBJ2-7	TRBV20-1	SAREPRGRTYEQY
TRBJ2-7	TRBV27	ASSLGGGGLYEQY
TRBJ2-2	TRBV5-8	ASSPGRGTGELF
TRBJ2-7	TRBV6-1	ASSENPGSYEQY
TRBJ2-5	TRBV7-3	ASSLKGSSGRGPQETQY
TRBJ2-7	TRBV7-2	ASSVTRGSSYEQY
TRBJ2-1	TRBV11-2	ASSPTRAGTSGAYNEQF
TRBJ2-3	TRBV29-1	SVEPPGAGGTDTQY
TRBJ2-6	TRBV5-1	ASSSHGQVRSGANVLT
TRBJ2-1	TRBV6-1	ASSPPGGGEQF
TRBJ2-2	TRBV6-1	ASRSSGGPNTGELF
TRBJ2-7	TRBV6-5	ASSYQTSGRAYEQY
TRBJ2-7	TRBV6-1	ASRELFSSYEQY
TRBJ1-1	TRBV4-1	ASSPPQRNTEAF
TRBJ2-3	TRBV20-1	SASIAGGPSSTDTQY
TRBJ2-7	TRBV27	ASSQSLGLEQY
TRBJ2-2	TRBV30	AWSVGLAGGSRELF